This T cell receptor (beta chain) originates from a study of response to subunit inactivated influenza vaccine (dated by TCRdb to between 2018 and 2020). Turning to the overall study: The study used deep quantitative T cell receptor repertoire profiling to track responses to a trivalent subunit inactivated influenza vaccine.

Sample time point, as interpreted from the label and publication: around 45 days after influenza vaccine administration. On the study overall, not on this receptor specifically: The authors suggested that each seasonal influenza vaccination may recruit only a limited number of new T cells.

This clonotype was detected only a few times. The antigen it recognizes is unknown. No quality values exist for individual bases; no much larger clone is one base distant. The method behind the library was RT-PCR. For sequencing, an Illumina HiSeq 2500 was employed. The public sequencing data were trimmed at Q25 with fastp and processed into clonotypes with MiXCR by TCRdb, which kept only in-frame beta chains. Every distinct CDR3 protein forms one entry, paired with its most common genes and DNA. The sample table records under 500,000 distinct CDR3 sequences; over 9.5% of these occur just once. The ten largest make up approximately 12% of the sample. Clipping removes 1 base from V and 4 bases from J, with 7 as the unmatched junction base count. CDR1 SGHRS and CDR2 YFSETQ are derived from the germline V gene. From the cysteine through the phenylalanine, the CDR3 covers 15 amino acids. The kept DNA is CDR3 alone, 45 bases in frame from the first base.

In this chain, TRBV5-1 is recombined with TRBJ2-5, and TRBD2 matches 7 of the central bases. The material sequenced was PBMCs from blood, taken more than 35 days after vaccination. This clonotype was obtained from a middle-aged man who received an inactivated influenza vaccine. Donor details come from another sample of the same person, matched by shared clones. The DNA is as follows: TGCGCCAGCAGCTTGTCCTCCCAGCGGGGAGAGACCCAGTACTTC. The translation is CASSLSSQRGETQYF.